A selection of T cell receptor beta chains follows, all from one sample in a study of graft-versus-host responses after intestinal transplantation. Sequencing used immunoSEQ multiplex PCR; TCRdb keeps in-frame clones, though not all of them. Of almost 20,000 clones listed, roughly 86% are singletons. This sample comprised PBMCs, obtained approximately 240 days after intestinal transplant. These receptors were collected from a human patient who received an intestinal transplant, so some T cells may come from the graft donor. Both conserved end residues are part of each CDR3. Each record gives: J gene, V gene, CDR3 length, D gene, clone size, CDR3 DNA, CDR3 protein. D genes are given only for firm matches. Clone size is given for some rows only: seen once, a few or many times, or a class if the clone is expanded.

j_gene: TRBJ1-2
v_gene: TRBV9
len: 15
d_gene: TRBD1
abundance: NA
CDR3nt: TGTGCCAGCAGCGTAGGACAGGGGGCGACGGATGGCTACACCTTC
CDR3aa: CASSVGQGATDGYTF

j_gene: TRBJ2-1
v_gene: TRBV11-2
len: 16
d_gene: TRBD2
abundance: NA
CDR3nt: TGTGCCAGCAGCTTAGGCGGGGGGGCCCTGAACAATGAGCAGTTCTTC
CDR3aa: CASSLGGGALNNEQFF

j_gene: TRBJ1-2
v_gene: TRBV2
len: 12
d_gene: NA
abundance: NA
CDR3nt: TGTGCCAGCAGTGAATCACATCCAGAGTGCACCTTC
CDR3aa: CASSESHPECTF

j_gene: TRBJ2-3
v_gene: TRBV5-1
len: 16
d_gene: TRBD2
abundance: NA
CDR3nt: TGCGCCAGCAGCTACGGCGGGGGGGCCCGCACAGATACGCAGTATTTT
CDR3aa: CASSYGGGARTDTQYF

j_gene: TRBJ2-3
v_gene: TRBV6-5
len: 14
d_gene: NA
abundance: NA
CDR3nt: TGTGCCAGCAGTCTGGGACCGTACACAGATACGCAGTATTTT
CDR3aa: CASSLGPYTDTQYF

j_gene: TRBJ1-3
v_gene: TRBV5-4
len: 15
d_gene: NA
abundance: NA
CDR3nt: TGTGCCAGCAGCTTCGAGGGGGGCGGTGGGGACACCATATATTTT
CDR3aa: CASSFEGGGGDTIYF

j_gene: TRBJ2-3
v_gene: TRBV4-1
len: 16
d_gene: NA
abundance: NA
CDR3nt: TGCGCCAGCAGACAGGGGGGGGCCTGGTACACAGATACGCAGTATTTT
CDR3aa: CASRQGGAWYTDTQYF

j_gene: TRBJ1-5
v_gene: TRBV19
len: 12
d_gene: NA
abundance: NA
CDR3nt: TGTGCCAGTACATATGGGGGACAGCCCCAGCATTTT
CDR3aa: CASTYGGQPQHF

j_gene: TRBJ1-1
v_gene: TRBV13
len: 16
d_gene: NA
abundance: NA
CDR3nt: TGTGCCAGCAGCTTACGCCTGTATGGGGAACGGGCTGAAGCTTTCTTT
CDR3aa: CASSLRLYGERAEAFF

j_gene: TRBJ1-2
v_gene: TRBV19
len: 12
d_gene: NA
abundance: NA
CDR3nt: TGTGCCAGCTCGGACAAGCTTTATGGCTACACCTTC
CDR3aa: CASSDKLYGYTF

j_gene: TRBJ1-2
v_gene: TRBV30
len: 13
d_gene: NA
abundance: few
CDR3nt: TGTGCCTGGTGGGGAAACAGCCCTTATGGCTACACCTTC
CDR3aa: CAWWGNSPYGYTF

j_gene: TRBJ2-3
v_gene: TRBV27
len: 13
d_gene: NA
abundance: NA
CDR3nt: TGTGCCAGCAGTATTACCGGCACAGATACGCAGTATTTT
CDR3aa: CASSITGTDTQYF

j_gene: TRBJ2-5
v_gene: TRBV7-2
len: 15
d_gene: NA
abundance: once
CDR3nt: TGTGCCAGCAGCTTAGCGATCACATCCCTAGAGACCCAGTACTTC
CDR3aa: CASSLAITSLETQYF

j_gene: TRBJ1-1
v_gene: TRBV9
len: 14
d_gene: NA
abundance: NA
CDR3nt: TGTGCCAGCAGCCCAAGGACAGTGAACACTGAAGCTTTCTTT
CDR3aa: CASSPRTVNTEAFF

j_gene: TRBJ1-1
v_gene: TRBV19
len: 15
d_gene: NA
abundance: NA
CDR3nt: TGTGCCAGTAGTATCGGGGTCACCTTCGACACTGAAGCTTTCTTT
CDR3aa: CASSIGVTFDTEAFF

j_gene: TRBJ2-7
v_gene: TRBV29-1
len: 12
d_gene: NA
abundance: NA
CDR3nt: TGCAGCGTACAAGACCGGGACTACGAGCAGTACTTC
CDR3aa: CSVQDRDYEQYF

j_gene: TRBJ2-3
v_gene: TRBV5-4
len: 15
d_gene: NA
abundance: NA
CDR3nt: TGTGCCAGCAGCCCCTCAGCGGTGGGCAGGGATACGCAGTATTTT
CDR3aa: CASSPSAVGRDTQYF

j_gene: TRBJ2-6
v_gene: TRBV2
len: 14
d_gene: NA
abundance: NA
CDR3nt: TGTGCCAGCAGTGGAAGGGGGTGGGCCAACGTCCTGACTTTC
CDR3aa: CASSGRGWANVLTF

j_gene: TRBJ2-7
v_gene: TRBV19
len: 14
d_gene: NA
abundance: NA
CDR3nt: TGTGCCAGTAGTTCTCAGGACAGCTCCTACGAGCAGTACTTC
CDR3aa: CASSSQDSSYEQYF

j_gene: TRBJ2-3
v_gene: TRBV15
len: 12
d_gene: NA
abundance: NA
CDR3nt: TGTGCCACTGGGAGCCCCACAGATACGCAGTATTTT
CDR3aa: CATGSPTDTQYF

j_gene: TRBJ2-1
v_gene: TRBV13
len: 15
d_gene: TRBD2
abundance: NA
CDR3nt: TGTGCCAGCAGCTTATCCCCGGGGGGGTACAATGAGCAGTTCTTC
CDR3aa: CASSLSPGGYNEQFF

j_gene: TRBJ2-7
v_gene: TRBV4-1
len: 12
d_gene: NA
abundance: few
CDR3nt: TGCGCCAGCAGCCAGGGGGGAGGCGAGCAGTACTTC
CDR3aa: CASSQGGGEQYF

j_gene: TRBJ2-1
v_gene: TRBV10-3
len: 14
d_gene: NA
abundance: NA
CDR3nt: TGTGCCATCAGTGAAACGGTCTCCTACAATGAGCAGTTCTTC
CDR3aa: CAISETVSYNEQFF

j_gene: TRBJ2-2
v_gene: TRBV7-9
len: 15
d_gene: TRBD1
abundance: NA
CDR3nt: TGTGCCAGCAGCTTGACAGGGTTTGACACCGGGGAGCTGTTTTTT
CDR3aa: CASSLTGFDTGELFF

j_gene: TRBJ1-5
v_gene: TRBV2
len: 12
d_gene: NA
abundance: NA
CDR3nt: TGTGCCAGCTCAACGGGGAGTCAGTCCCAGCATTTT
CDR3aa: CASSTGSQSQHF

j_gene: TRBJ2-2
v_gene: TRBV6-5
len: 13
d_gene: NA
abundance: NA
CDR3nt: TGTGCCAGCAGTCTCTTATATCGGCAGGAGCTGTTTTTT
CDR3aa: CASSLLYRQELFF

j_gene: TRBJ2-5
v_gene: TRBV29-1
len: 13
d_gene: NA
abundance: NA
CDR3nt: TGCAGCGTTACGGAGGGAGTTGGCAAGACCCAGTACTTC
CDR3aa: CSVTEGVGKTQYF

j_gene: TRBJ1-1
v_gene: TRBV29-1
len: 11
d_gene: NA
abundance: NA
CDR3nt: TGCAGCCCCGCGGAGGGGAATGAAGCTTTCTTT
CDR3aa: CSPAEGNEAFF

j_gene: TRBJ2-7
v_gene: TRBV11-3
len: 13
d_gene: TRBD2
abundance: once
CDR3nt: TGTGCCAGCAGCTTGGGGACTACCTACGAGCAGTACTTC
CDR3aa: CASSLGTTYEQYF

j_gene: TRBJ2-3
v_gene: TRBV6-1
len: 18
d_gene: NA
abundance: NA
CDR3nt: TGTGCCAGCAGTGAAGCGGATCCAGGGGTCTTTATCACAGATACGCAGTATTTT
CDR3aa: CASSEADPGVFITDTQYF

j_gene: TRBJ1-6
v_gene: TRBV18
len: 12
d_gene: NA
abundance: NA
CDR3nt: TGTGCCAGCTCACCACCTAATTCACCCCTCCACTTT
CDR3aa: CASSPPNSPLHF

j_gene: TRBJ1-4
v_gene: TRBV11-2
len: 14
d_gene: TRBD1
abundance: NA
CDR3nt: TGTGCCAGCAGCCCACAGGGGGCCCGAGAAAAACTGTTTTTT
CDR3aa: CASSPQGAREKLFF

j_gene: TRBJ1-4
v_gene: TRBV5-6
len: 14
d_gene: NA
abundance: NA
CDR3nt: TGTGCCAGCAGCTCCGAGGGTCCTAATGAAAAACTGTTTTTT
CDR3aa: CASSSEGPNEKLFF